The sequence of this TCR beta chain was determined in a study of cytomegalovirus exposure and HLA in healthy donors. Study overall: The roughly 660 first-cohort repertoires shared a platform with the 120 validation repertoires, as reported in a later analysis.

Comments on this clone: Its antigen is not known.

General observations from the study: The study found most TCR sequences rare, yet found some public TCRs in many donors.

Clones were sequenced by immunoSEQ multiplex PCR, and TCRdb holds only the in-frame ones, with some missing. Of 75,000 to 95,000 clones detected, roughly 96% appear once; the ten largest clones hold around 0.78%. CDR3 length: 16 residues. With 8 bases removed from V and 3 bases from J, the gap between germline ends came to 20 bases. Germline CDR1 and CDR2: WSHSY and SAAADI. Sequenced sample: PBMCs. This receptor was obtained from a man younger than 30 in good health and CMV-seronegative. This chain connects TRBV10-2 to TRBJ1-5; no clear D gene. CDR3 DNA: TGCGCCAGCTCCGGGAGCCAGCGTCCAGCCAATCAGCCCCAGCATTTT. Protein: CASSGSQRPANQPQHF.